This is a list of T cell receptor beta chains from one sample in a study of vaccination effects on CD4 cells after COVID-19. Antigens of these TCRs are unknown. The repertoire was sequenced with immunoSEQ multiplex PCR; TCRdb's copy has only in-frame clones and lacks some. The sample yields more than 35,000 clones, approximately 77% seen once. The material sequenced was CD4+ T cells from PBMCs cultured without peptide, taken after COVID-19 vaccination. The receptors were sampled from a human donor who received a COVID-19 vaccine. Each CDR3 is given with its conserved first and last residue. Fields, in order: D gene, J gene, V gene, clone size, CDR3 DNA, CDR3 protein. D genes are given only for firm matches. Clone size, where shown, is once, few, many, or a class for clones that have expanded.

TRBD1,TRBJ2-1,TRBV5-1,.,TGCGCCAGCAGCGAAGGGACAGGGAGGCGCTACAATGAGCAGTTCTTC,CASSEGTGRRYNEQFF
.,TRBJ2-3,TRBV5-1,.,TGCGCCAGCAGCTTGGACGGGCGGAGCACAGATACGCAGTATTTT,CASSLDGRSTDTQYF
TRBD1,TRBJ2-4,TRBV29-1,.,TGCAGCGTTCCTGCCGGGGACAGGGCACAAAACATTCAGTACTTC,CSVPAGDRAQNIQYF
.,TRBJ1-1,TRBV5-1,few,TGCGCCAGCAGCCTACAGGGCCTTAGGTTCTTT,CASSLQGLRFF
.,TRBJ2-7,TRBV18,.,TGTGCCAGCTCACCACAGGGGGTTGGCAACGAGCAGTACTTC,CASSPQGVGNEQYF
TRBD1,TRBJ2-6,TRBV5-4,.,TGTGCCAGCAGCACTGGACAGGTTTCCTTTTCTGGGGCCAACGTCCTGACTTTC,CASSTGQVSFSGANVLTF
TRBD2,TRBJ2-1,TRBV11-2,once,TGTGCCAGCAGCTTAGCTCCCGGGACTAGCGGAACCAATGAGCAGTTCTTC,CASSLAPGTSGTNEQFF
.,TRBJ2-7,TRBV21-1,.,TGTGCCAGCAGCAAATCTCCTAATCCGGGACTAGCGGGCCCCATGGGTGAGCAGTACTTC,CASSKSPNPGLAGPMGEQYF
TRBD1,TRBJ2-7,TRBV11-1,.,TGTGCCAGCAGCGCCCTTCCAGGGGGTCGCTACGAGCAGTACTTC,CASSALPGGRYEQYF
.,TRBJ1-1,TRBV3-1/TRBV3-2,once,TGTGCCACCTCCAGTACAAGACAGACTGAAGCTTTCTTT,CATSSTRQTEAFF
.,TRBJ1-2,TRBV5-1,.,TGCGCCAGCAGCCCGACAAGCTATGGCTACACCTTC,CASSPTSYGYTF
.,TRBJ2-2,TRBV10-1,few,TGCGCCAGCAGCTCACCGGGGAACACCGGGGAGCTGTTTTTT,CASSSPGNTGELFF